This entry is about one TCR beta chain. This sample was included in a study of blood T cell repertoires in COVID-19. The overall study: Material from acute and convalescent COVID-19 was sourced from the United States, Italy and Spain. In each case, the material was cDNA or gDNA derived from T cells, B-cell-depleted T cells, or PBMCs.

As processed by the authors: Quantification of nucleated cells was approximated via reference gene primer amplification. The protocol was immunoSEQ multiplex PCR, while the TCRdb copy is restricted to in-frame clones and leaves out a portion. Clone size and V and J calls were adopted from that table, with D and trimming inferred from the DNA. The table has 150,000 to 200,000 clones, around 76% seen once. Trimming took 4 bases from V and 0 from J, leaving 3 bases between them. The CDR3 has 12 amino acids. Per germline, CDR1 SEHNR and CDR2 FQNEAQ (reference sequence). The clonotype was recovered from a woman in her 70s with acute or convalescent COVID-19. The V and J genes are TRBV7-9 and TRBJ1-2; D ambiguous. The sequencing input was peripheral blood. The CDR3 DNA reads TGTGCCAGCAGCTACTCTAACTATGGCTACACCTTC. Amino acids: CASSYSNYGYTF.